One and the same sample provided the 31 T cell receptor beta chains below, sequenced in a study of T-cell reconstitution after alpha-beta-depleted transplantation in children. The library targeted TCRbeta and was prepared with unique molecular identifiers. TCRdb independently ran MiXCR on the PCR reads; one entry per CDR3 protein. The sample shows about 400,000 distinct CDR3 sequences, approximately 20% of them seen only once. The specimen was PBMCs from the stem cell graft donor, collected from the stem cell graft. The receptors stem from a human donor who donated a stem cell graft to a child with acute myeloid leukemia.

To note about this clonotype: The conserved phenylalanine or tryptophan is not found at the CDR3 terminus, so this likely reflects a read error. This chain links TRBV12-3 or TRBV12-4 with TRBJ1-1; 10 nucleotides match TRBD1. The trim removed 3 bases at V and 1 base at J, leaving 5 bases unmatched. The CDR3 has 16 residues. CDR3 sequence (DNA): TGTGCCAGCAGTTTTCGGACAGGGGGGCAGAACACTGAAGCTTTCTCT. Translated, it gives CASSFRTGGQNTEAFS.

The chain links TRBV21-1 to TRBJ2-1. TRBV21-1 is an annotated pseudogene. The CDR3 length is 16 residues. The CDR3: CASSRLSGSFYNEQFF. Here the CDR3 DNA reads TGTGCCAGCAGTCGTCTCAGCGGGAGTTTCTACAATGAGCAGTTCTTC.

This clonotype occurred many times. This rearrangement joins TRBV12-3 or TRBV12-4 to TRBJ2-1; D is possibly TRBD1 (6 bases). The CDR3 length is 15 residues. The V end was cut by 4 bases, the J end by 5 bases, with 15 bases between. The DNA of the CDR3 is TGTGCCAGCAGTTCGTTCGGGACACGAAACAATGAGCAGTTCTTC. Encoded protein: CASSSFGTRNNEQFF.

This clonotype was recorded at least ten times. This sequence joins TRBV20-1 and TRBJ2-7; 8 bases line up with TRBD2. CDR1 DFQATT and CDR2 SNEGSKA come from the germline V gene (reference sequence). CDR3 length: 14 residues. J gave up 6 bases and V 6 bases, and 13 bases lay outside the gene matches. CDR3 sequence: CSAMSAGALIEQYF. For the CDR3, the DNA is TGCAGTGCCATGTCAGCGGGAGCTCTAATCGAGCAGTACTTC.

This clonotype was seen repeatedly, ten times or more. The rearrangement links TRBV20-1 to TRBJ2-5, with TRBD2 matching over 12 bases. V dropped 6 bases and J dropped 5; count of bases not matched to a gene: 7. From germline, CDR1 is DFQATT and CDR2 SNEGSKA (reference sequence). CDR3 length: 14 residues. The chain's CDR3 is CSALTSGRFETQYF. For the CDR3, the DNA is TGCAGTGCGCTAACTAGCGGGAGGTTTGAGACCCAGTACTTC.

The rearrangement joins TRBV5-1 to TRBJ2-7; 8 bases are a match to TRBD1. After removal of 7 bases from V and 2 bases from J, the junction contained 8 bases not matched to a gene. This CDR3 has 14 residues. CDR1 is SGHRS and CDR2 is YFSETQ in the germline V gene. The CDR3 here is CASGPGQVPYEQYF. The CDR3 DNA reads as TGCGCCAGCGGCCCGGGACAGGTGCCCTACGAGCAGTACTTC.

The chain uses TRBV11-2 and TRBJ2-1; 7 bases align to TRBD2. Germline V lookup: CDR1 SGHAT, CDR2 FQNNGV. V shed 4 bases, J shed 4 bases, and the junction held 10 bases outside the gene matches. The CDR3 is made up of 16 amino acids. The CDR3 spells CASSSSWEGTYNEQFF. CDR3 coding DNA: TGTGCCAGCAGCTCGTCGTGGGAGGGTACATACAATGAGCAGTTCTTC.

In this sample, this clonotype turned up many times. The chain has TRBV9 and TRBJ1-5; D gene unclear. V was pared by 2 bases and J by 1 base, with 7 bases between. Germline CDR1 reads SGDLS; CDR2 reads YYNGEE. The CDR3 has 14 amino acids. CDR3 in amino acids: CASSVDGSNQPQHF. The CDR3 DNA is TGTGCCAGCAGCGTTGACGGAAGCAATCAGCCCCAGCATTTT.

This clonotype was recorded a few times. The V call is TRBV27, the J call TRBJ2-7; 10 positions match TRBD1. The germline gives CDR1 MNHEY, CDR2 SMNVEV (reference sequence). Germline trimming cut 2 bases from V and 4 bases from J; bases unmatched to any gene: 8. The CDR3 totals 16 residues. CDR3 loop: CASSLLVGQGSYEQYF. Here the CDR3 DNA reads TGTGCCAGCAGTTTACTTGTGGGACAGGGGAGTTACGAGCAGTACTTC.

This clonotype has at least ten counts. V usage is TRBV20-1 and J usage is TRBJ2-6; no reliable D call. The germline gives CDR1 DFQATT, CDR2 SNEGSKA (reference sequence). Trimming took off 4 bases at V and 0 bases at J, with 7 bases between the two ends. The CDR3 is 14 amino acids. The CDR3, as DNA: TGCAGTGCTACCATACCCTCTGGGGCCAACGTCCTGACTTTC. This sequence encodes CSATIPSGANVLTF.

This clonotype is a singleton in its sample. The chain employs TRBV6-1 and TRBJ1-3; D remains unclear. Trimming left V 5 bases short and J 0 bases short, with 11 bases between. CDR1 is MNHNS and CDR2 is SASEGT in the germline V gene. This CDR3 region has 15 residues. In nucleotides, the CDR3 is TGTGCCAGCAGTCGGCTGGGTGGCTCTGGAAACACCATATATTTT. As protein: CASSRLGGSGNTIYF.

A word on this clonotype: Given a much more abundant clone one base away, this may be a read error. The V call is TRBV29-1, the J call TRBJ2-3; D is uncertain. The germline gives CDR1 SQVTM, CDR2 ANQGSEA. The V end was cut by 4 bases, the J end by 0 bases, with 5 bases between. The CDR3 spans 12 residues. The CDR3 is CSVVDSTDTQYF. The CDR3 region has the DNA TGCAGCGTTGTAGATAGCACAGATACGCAGTATTTT.

The chain carries TRBV4-1 and TRBJ1-1; D not certain. The CDR3 length is 15 residues. Germline lookup yields CDR1 MGHRA and CDR2 YSYEKL. V was cut by 0 bases and J by 3 bases, with 11 bases left in between. The CDR3 here is CASSQDPRGYTEAFF. In nucleotides, the CDR3 is TGCGCCAGCAGCCAAGATCCGCGTGGATACACTGAAGCTTTCTTT.

This clonotype came up a few times. The chain employs TRBV2 and TRBJ2-2; a weak D match, TRBD2 (5 bases). Germline-derived CDR1 and CDR2 are SNHLY and FYNNEI. The CDR3 has 13 residues. V lost 3 bases and J 4 bases, leaving 6 bases between the germline ends. DNA of the CDR3: TGTGCCAGCAGTGACGGGATCACCGGGGAGCTGTTTTTT. Its translation: CASSDGITGELFF.

This clonotype showed up many times. The V call is TRBV20-1, the J call TRBJ2-4; TRBD1 agrees at 9 bases. Trimming at V came to 5 bases and at J to 5 bases, leaving 16 bases not matched to a gene. Germline CDR1 DFQATT, CDR2 SNEGSKA (reference sequence). This CDR3 is 17 amino acids long. CDR3 sequence: CSARPGTGREAENIQYF. CDR3 sequence (DNA): TGCAGTGCTCGCCCCGGGACAGGGAGGGAGGCGGAAAACATTCAGTACTTC.

This clonotype has a count of ten or more. V gene TRBV10-3 combines with J gene TRBJ2-1; 8 bases align to TRBD2. There are 15 residues in the CDR3. Looked up from germline, CDR1 is ENHRY and CDR2 is SYGVKD. V shed 6 bases and J 7 bases; nucleotides not matched to a gene: 11. As DNA, the CDR3 is TGTGCCATCAGGCTAGCGGGTGGTCGCGGGAATGAGCAGTTCTTC. It translates to CAIRLAGGRGNEQFF.

This clonotype has at least ten counts. This chain connects TRBV20-1 to TRBJ2-7, with a weak D call TRBD1 (5 bases). Germline values: CDR1 DFQATT, CDR2 SNEGSKA (reference sequence). V lost 3 bases and J 2 bases, leaving 8 bases between the germline ends. The CDR3 is 12 residues long. Here the CDR3 reads CSARPRAYEQYF. The CDR3, as DNA: TGCAGTGCTAGGCCCAGGGCCTACGAGCAGTACTTC.

This clonotype was counted ten times or more. The rearrangement links TRBV29-1 to TRBJ2-3, with D possibly TRBD2 on 6 matching bases. The CDR3 covers 14 residues. Trimming shortened V by 6 bases and J by 0 bases, and 13 bases separated the two germline ends. The germline V gene encodes CDR1 SQVTM and CDR2 ANQGSEA. The CDR3 coding sequence is TGCAGCGTCCGGACGGGAGCTAGCACAGATACGCAGTATTTT. It codes for CSVRTGASTDTQYF.

This chain links TRBV20-1 with TRBJ2-7; 9 positions match TRBD1. CDR3 length equals 14 residues. Germline-derived CDR1 and CDR2 are DFQATT and SNEGSKA (reference sequence). Trimming cost V 5 bases and J 2 bases; bases outside gene matches: 7. The CDR3 sequence is CSAEPNRGPYEQYF. The CDR3 bases are TGCAGTGCTGAGCCTAACAGGGGGCCCTACGAGCAGTACTTC.

The chain recombines TRBV7-6 with TRBJ2-2; 7 bases map to TRBD1. CDR1 SGHVS and CDR2 FNYEAQ come from the germline V gene. CDR3 length: 16 amino acids. Trimming removed 5 bases from V and 5 bases from J; junction bases left unmatched: 11. As DNA, the CDR3 is TGTGCCAGCAGCCCCCGACCAGGGGGAATAACCGGGGAGCTGTTTTTT. Translated: CASSPRPGGITGELFF.

The chain has TRBV5-1 and TRBJ2-1, with 8 bases identical to TRBD2. V gave up 4 bases and J gave up 6 bases; unmatched junction bases: 12. The CDR3 covers 16 residues. Germline V gene sequence: CDR1 SGHRS, CDR2 YFSETQ. DNA for the CDR3: TGCGCCAGCAGCCGAGGCGGCGGGGGGACTCGCAATGAGCAGTTCTTC. Amino acid sequence: CASSRGGGGTRNEQFF.

In nucleotides, the CDR3 is TGTGCCACAGGGGCGACCGGGACTAGCGTGTACGAGCAGTACTTC. Translating gives CATGATGTSVYEQYF. The chain combines TRBV3-1 with TRBJ2-7; 10 nucleotides match TRBD2. The CDR3 length is 15 residues. Per germline, CDR1 LGHDT and CDR2 YNNKEL (reference sequence). Trimming removed 10 bases from V and 4 bases from J; junction bases left unmatched: 13.

The table lists this clonotype with many counts. The chain is built from TRBV7-9 and TRBJ2-7; TRBD2 agrees at 11 bases. Losses at the gene ends were 4 bases for V and 2 bases for J; bases not matched to a gene: 1. Per germline, CDR1 SEHNR and CDR2 FQNEAQ (reference sequence). This CDR3 comprises 14 residues. This chain's CDR3 is CASSSGLAAYEQYF. The CDR3 DNA reads as TGTGCCAGCAGCTCGGGACTAGCGGCCTACGAGCAGTACTTC.

The chain joins TRBV14 to TRBJ1-1; 7 bases align to TRBD1. The germline CDR1 and CDR2 sequences are SGHDN and FVKESK. Trimming cost V 1 base and J 6 bases; bases outside gene matches: 2. The CDR3 loop spans 13 amino acids. CDR3 sequence (DNA): TGTGCCAGCAGCCAAGGGACAGGTCCTGAAGCTTTCTTT. Encoded protein: CASSQGTGPEAFF.

The chain links TRBV9 to TRBJ2-2, with D perhaps TRBD2 (5 bases). The CDR3 length is 16 residues. V lost 0 bases to trimming and J lost 4 bases, with 13 bases between them. CDR1 is SGDLS, CDR2 YYNGEE, per germline. The CDR3 DNA reads as TGTGCCAGCAGCGTAGGGTTTTCAAGCGGCACCGGGGAGCTGTTTTTT. This codes for CASSVGFSSGTGELFF.

This clonotype has only a few counts. The chain recombines TRBV28 with TRBJ1-1; D unclear. The CDR3 sequence is 12 residues long. Trimming took 4 bases from V and 2 from J, leaving 5 bases between them. Germline V gene lookup returns CDR1 MDHEN and CDR2 SYDVKM. CDR3: CASSSPNTEAFF. CDR3 DNA sequence: TGTGCCAGCAGTTCCCCAAACACTGAAGCTTTCTTT.

In this sample, this clonotype turned up many times. The chain joins TRBV12-3 or TRBV12-4 to TRBJ2-1; 7 bases are a match to TRBD1. V shed 6 bases, J shed 7 bases, and the junction held 9 bases outside the gene matches. CDR3 length: 14 amino acids. As DNA, the CDR3 is TGTGCCAGCAGGCCGAGGGGACAGTATAATGAGCAGTTCTTC. It translates to CASRPRGQYNEQFF.

The rearrangement uses TRBV28 and TRBJ2-3, with 7 bases lining up with TRBD2. CDR1 and CDR2 from the germline V gene are MDHEN and SYDVKM. V shed 7 bases and J 0 bases; nucleotides not matched to a gene: 7. The CDR3 sequence is 15 residues long. In DNA form, the CDR3 reads TGTGCCAGCACCCCGGGGGGTTTTAGCACAGATACGCAGTATTTT. Its translation is CASTPGGFSTDTQYF.

The sample holds many counts of this clonotype. This chain joins TRBV6-5 and TRBJ2-6; D remains ambiguous. V lost 3 bases, J lost 2 bases, and 5 bases lay in between. Germline CDR1 reads MNHEY; CDR2 reads SVGAGI. This CDR3 contains 14 residues. The CDR3 spells CASSYGAGANVLTF. The CDR3 region has the DNA TGTGCCAGCAGTTATGGCGCTGGGGCCAACGTCCTGACTTTC.

This clonotype was observed a handful of times. The chain uses TRBV9 and TRBJ1-1; 8 positions agree with TRBD1. Germline V lookup: CDR1 SGDLS, CDR2 YYNGEE. V lost 1 base, J lost 4 bases, and 9 bases stayed unmatched. This CDR3 has 16 residues. CDR3 region: CASSVTAWQGATEAFF. The CDR3 nucleotides are TGTGCCAGCAGCGTAACCGCCTGGCAGGGGGCCACTGAAGCTTTCTTT.

The J gene is TRBJ2-2, the V gene TRBV20-1, with D unresolved. V was clipped by 0 bases and J by 3 bases, with 5 bases between them. This CDR3 contains 13 residues. Germline V gene lookup returns CDR1 DFQATT and CDR2 SNEGSKA (reference sequence). Written as DNA, the CDR3 is TGCAGTGCTAGAGATCTGTACACCGGGGAGCTGTTTTTT. This codes for CSARDLYTGELFF.